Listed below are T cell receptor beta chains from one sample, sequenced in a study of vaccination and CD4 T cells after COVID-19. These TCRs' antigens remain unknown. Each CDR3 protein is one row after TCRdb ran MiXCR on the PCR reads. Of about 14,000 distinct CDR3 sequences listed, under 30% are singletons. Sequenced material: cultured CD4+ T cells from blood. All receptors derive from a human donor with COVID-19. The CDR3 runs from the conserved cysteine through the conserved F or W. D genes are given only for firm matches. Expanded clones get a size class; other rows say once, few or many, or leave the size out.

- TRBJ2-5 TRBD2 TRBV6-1 TGTGCCAGCCATCATCGGCGGGGGAGCCAAGAGACCCAGTACTTC CASHHRRGSQETQYF
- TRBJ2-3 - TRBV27 TGTGCCAGCAGTACTGCGGGTACGCAGTATTTT CASSTAGTQYF
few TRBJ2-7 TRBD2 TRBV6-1 TGTGCCAGTTCGGGGGGGGGCCGGCCCTACGAGCAGTACTTC CASSGGGRPYEQYF
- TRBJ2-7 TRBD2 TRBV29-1 TGCAGCGTTGAAGATGGTACTAGCGGGGGACACGAGCAGTACTTC CSVEDGTSGGHEQYF
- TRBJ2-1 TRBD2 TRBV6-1 TGTGCCAGCAGTGAACAGGGACTTCTAGCGGGGCGGGAGCAGTTCTTC CASSEQGLLAGREQFF
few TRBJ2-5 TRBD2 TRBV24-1 TGTGCCACCAGTGATTTTACTAGCGGGGGCCGGTACCAAGAGACCCAGTACTTC CATSDFTSGGRYQETQYF
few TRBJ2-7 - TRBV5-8 TGTGCCAGCAACTTGGGATACGAGCAGTACTTC CASNLGYEQYF
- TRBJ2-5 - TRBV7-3 TGTGCCAGCAGCCCTAGCGCAGGAAAGACCCAGTACTTC CASSPSAGKTQYF
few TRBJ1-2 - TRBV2 TGTGCCAGCAGCGGACAGTATGGCTACACCTTC CASSGQYGYTF
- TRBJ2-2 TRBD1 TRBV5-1 TGCGCCAGCAGCGTGGACAGGGGAACCGGGGAGCTGTTTTTT CASSVDRGTGELFF
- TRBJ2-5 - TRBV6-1 TGTGCCAGCATTCTGCCTTCGGTCCCAGAGACCCAGTACTTC CASILPSVPETQYF
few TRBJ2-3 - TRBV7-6 TGTGCCAGCAGCCTCGGGGCCGGCACAGATACGCAGTATTTT CASSLGAGTDTQYF
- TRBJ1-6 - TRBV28 TGTGCCAGCAGTTTAACTCCGGGTAATTCACCCCTCCACTTT CASSLTPGNSPLHF
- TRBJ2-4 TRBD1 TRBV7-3 TGTGCCAGCAGCTCCGGACAGGGAGGCCAAAACATTCAGTACTTC CASSSGQGGQNIQYF
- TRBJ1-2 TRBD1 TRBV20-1 TGCAGTGCTACTCCCCTGAGGCATGACAGGGTAAACTATGGCTACACCTTC CSATPLRHDRVNYGYTF
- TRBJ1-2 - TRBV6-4 TGTGCCAGCGGAAGTGAGGGAGCTAACTATGGCTACACCTTC CASGSEGANYGYTF
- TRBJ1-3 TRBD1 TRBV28 TGTGCCAGCAGCCGCGCGGGGACAGTCTCTGGAAACACCATATATTTT CASSRAGTVSGNTIYF
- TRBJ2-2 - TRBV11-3 TGTGCCAGCAGCTTAGATCGGTGGGGGGCGAACACCGGGGAGCTGTTTTTT CASSLDRWGANTGELFF
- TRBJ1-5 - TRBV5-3 TGTGCCAGAAGCTTGGTCAGGGGTGCACGCCAGCCCCAGCATTTT CARSLVRGARQPQHF
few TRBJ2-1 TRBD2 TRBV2 TGTGCCAGCAGTGTACCAGCGGGGGCCCTTAATGAGCAGTTCTTC CASSVPAGALNEQFF
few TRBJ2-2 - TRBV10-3 TGTGCCATCAGTGCCAGAGAGACCGGGGAGCTGTTTTTT CAISARETGELFF
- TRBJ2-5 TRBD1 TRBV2 TGTGCCAGCAGTATACAGGGACAGTTACAAGAGACCCAGTACTTC CASSIQGQLQETQYF
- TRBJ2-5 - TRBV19 TGTGCCAGTGGTCCCTCCCGGGGGCAAGAGACCCAGTACTTC CASGPSRGQETQYF
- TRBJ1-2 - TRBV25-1 TGTGCCAGCAGTGAAAAACCAGGGAATGGCTACACCTTC CASSEKPGNGYTF
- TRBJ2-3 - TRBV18 TGTGCCAGCTCACCGGAAAGGGGATCGCAGTATTTT CASSPERGSQYF
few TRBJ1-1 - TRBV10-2 TGCGCCAGCAGTGAGGCGCAGGGAAGCGGAACTGAAGCTTTCTTT CASSEAQGSGTEAFF
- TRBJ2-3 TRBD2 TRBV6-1 TGTGCCAGCAGCGTATCCGGGCTAGCGGGGGGTAGGGCAGATACGCAGTATTTT CASSVSGLAGGRADTQYF
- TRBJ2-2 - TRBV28 TGTGCCAGCTCCGGGGACTGGAACACCGGGGAGCTGTTTTTT CASSGDWNTGELFF
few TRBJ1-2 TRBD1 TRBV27 TGTGCCAGCAGTCCGGACAGGGTCAAAAACTATGGCTACACCTTC CASSPDRVKNYGYTF
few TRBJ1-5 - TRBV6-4 TGTGCCAGCAGTGAAGGTGGAGTTAGCAATCAGCCCCAGCATTTT CASSEGGVSNQPQHF
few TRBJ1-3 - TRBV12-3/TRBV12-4 TGTGCCAGCAGTTTGGGGGACTCCTATGAGAGAAACACCATATATTTT CASSLGDSYERNTIYF
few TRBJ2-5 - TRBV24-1 TGTGCCACCAGTGATTCGCGAGAGACCCAGTACTTC CATSDSRETQYF
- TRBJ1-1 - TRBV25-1 TGTGCCAGCAGTACGGAACGAAACACTGAAGCTTTCTTT CASSTERNTEAFF
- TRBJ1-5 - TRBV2 TGTGCCAGCAGAGCCGAAGAGGTACCGAGCAATCAGCCCCAGCATTTT CASRAEEVPSNQPQHF
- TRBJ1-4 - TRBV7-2 TGTGCCAGCAGCCAACGGGGCTGGCGAAGTGAAAAACTGTTTTTT CASSQRGWRSEKLFF
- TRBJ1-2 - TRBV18 TGTGCCAGCTCGGGAACGAGTTATGGCTACACCTTC CASSGTSYGYTF
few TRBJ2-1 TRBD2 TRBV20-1 TGCAGTGCTAGTCACCCAGGGCGGGAGAAGCGGGGTGCCTTTGAGCAGTTCTTC CSASHPGREKRGAFEQFF
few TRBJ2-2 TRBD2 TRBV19 TGTGCCAGTAGTATACGGGGAGGGACTAGCGGAACGAACACCGGGGAGCTGTTTTTT CASSIRGGTSGTNTGELFF
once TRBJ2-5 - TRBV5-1 TGCGCCAGCAGCAATCATAGAGGCGGGGTCCAAGAGACCCAGTACTTC CASSNHRGGVQETQYF
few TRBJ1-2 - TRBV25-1 TGTGCCAGCAGTGAATGGGGGTATATGGGTGGCTACACCTTC CASSEWGYMGGYTF
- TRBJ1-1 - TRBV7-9 TGTGCCAGCACAAGGGGGGTAAACACTGAAGCTTTCTTT CASTRGVNTEAFF
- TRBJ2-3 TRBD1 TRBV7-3 TGTGCCAGCAGCTTCCTAAAGGGGGCCGGGGGCACAGATACGCAGTATTTT CASSFLKGAGGTDTQYF
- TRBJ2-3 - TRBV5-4 TGTGCCAGCAGCGAAGGACAGCACCTCACAGATACGCAGTATTTT CASSEGQHLTDTQYF